This T cell receptor beta chain stems from a study of tumor T cells in aggressive B-cell lymphoma. This CDR3 region has 15 residues. Germline CDR1 LNHDA, CDR2 SQIVND (reference sequence). Unmatched junction bases numbered 11, after V lost 5 bases and J lost 5 bases. Using immunoSEQ multiplex PCR, the repertoire was profiled, and TCRdb retains in-frame clones only, with some absent. The repertoire holds fewer than 3,000 clones, with roughly 95% as singletons. The clonotype comes from an adult with diffuse large B cell lymphoma. Sequencing was carried out using tumor tissue. The chain recombines TRBV19 with TRBJ1-2; 7 bases line up with TRBD1. The chain's CDR3 is CASSQNPDRPYGYTF. CDR3 sequence (DNA): TGTGCCAGTAGTCAGAACCCGGACAGGCCTTATGGCTACACCTTC.